These 29 T cell receptor beta chains share one sample of origin, sequenced in a study of monozygotic twins with cystic fibrosis. TCRdb's table, derived via immunoSEQ multiplex PCR, lists solely in-frame clones and lacks some. The table records about 22,000 clones, approximately 87% of them present only once. The sequenced sample was blood. The receptor set was obtained from a woman between 25 and 40 years old with cystic fibrosis.

The chain joins TRBV10-3 to TRBJ2-7, with D possibly being TRBD1 or TRBD2 (5 bases each). CDR1 ENHRY and CDR2 SYGVKD come from the germline V gene. This CDR3 is built from 14 residues. The V end lost 2 bases, the J end lost 4 bases, and 12 bases lay between the germline ends. Here the CDR3 DNA reads TGTGCCATCAGTGAGCCTGGGACCCCTTACGAGCAGTACTTC. Protein: CAISEPGTPYEQYF.

The V and J genes are TRBV2 and TRBJ1-4; no firm D call. V dropped 2 bases and J dropped 7 bases, with 2 bases sitting between them. The CDR3 loop spans 11 amino acids. From germline, CDR1 is SNHLY and CDR2 FYNNEI. CDR3 sequence: CASSEFEKLFF. For the CDR3, the DNA is TGTGCCAGCAGTGAATTTGAAAAACTGTTTTTT.

The chain carries TRBV13 and TRBJ2-1; the match to TRBD1 covers 7 bases. The CDR3 sequence is 14 residues long. The V gene end was trimmed by 5 bases and the J gene end by 10 bases; junction bases not matched to a gene: 11. Looked up from germline, CDR1 is PRHDT and CDR2 is FYEKMQ (reference sequence). The CDR3 nucleotides read TGTGCCAGCAGCGCCGAACAGGGGAGAGGGGAGCAGTTCTTC. Its protein is CASSAEQGRGEQFF. Full variable domain (rest looked up from reference TRBV13 and TRBJ2-1): AAGVIQSPRHLIKEKRETATLKCYPIPRHDTVYWYQQGPGQDPQFLISFYEKMQSDKGSIPDRFSAQQFSDYHSELNMSSLELGDSALYFCASSAEQGRGEQFFGPGTRLTVL.

The chain recombines TRBV30 with TRBJ1-1, with D perhaps matching TRBD1 (5 bases). Germline CDR1 GTSNPN, CDR2 SVGIG (reference sequence). V was trimmed by 2 bases and J by 10 bases, leaving 20 bases between them. The CDR3 length is 14 residues. CDR3 DNA: TGTGCCTGGAGTACTATCCGACAGAAGGCAGGAGCTTTCTTT. It translates to CAWSTIRQKAGAFF.

The V and J genes are TRBV19 and TRBJ2-5; D gene unclear. CDR1 and CDR2 (germline): LNHDA, SQIVND (reference sequence). CDR3 length: 13 amino acids. V lost 3 bases, J lost 4 bases, and 9 bases lay in between. Here the CDR3 reads CASSMGRAETQYF. The CDR3 DNA is TGTGCCAGTAGTATGGGAAGGGCAGAGACCCAGTACTTC.

This clone was seen once. This sequence joins TRBV7-8 and TRBJ2-5, with TRBD2 matching 8 bases. Per germline, CDR1 SGHVS and CDR2 FQNEAQ. Trimming removed 3 bases from V and 7 bases from J; junction bases left unmatched: 13. The CDR3 sequence is 16 residues long. CDR3: CASSLLTSGTIGTQYF. The CDR3 coding sequence is TGTGCCAGCAGCTTGTTAACTAGCGGTACTATTGGGACCCAGTACTTC.

The rearrangement joins TRBV4-1 to TRBJ2-5, with D possibly TRBD2 on 7 matching bases. CDR1 is MGHRA and CDR2 is YSYEKL in the germline V gene. The CDR3 totals 18 residues. The germline V and J ends were trimmed by 0 bases and 1 base, with 18 bases remaining between them. Here the CDR3 DNA reads TGCGCCAGCAGCCAAGAGGGCCGGGGGGCCCAAGCCCAAGAGACCCAGTACTTC. This codes for CASSQEGRGAQAQETQYF.

The chain uses TRBV7-6 and TRBJ2-1; a possible D gene is TRBD1 (5 bases). The CDR3 has 15 amino acids. Between the trimmed V and J ends, which lost 1 base and 9 bases, there was a span of 16 bases. Germline CDR1 and CDR2: SGHVS and FNYEAQ. Here the CDR3 reads CASSLVDPPQVEQFF. The CDR3 DNA follows: TGTGCCAGCAGCTTAGTGGACCCGCCACAGGTTGAGCAGTTCTTC.

This clone turned up a few times. The chain links TRBV2 to TRBJ1-2, with no clear D. CDR3 size: 16 residues. V lost 4 bases to trimming and J lost 6 bases, with 21 bases between them. Germline CDR1 reads SNHLY; CDR2 reads FYNNEI. The CDR3 is CASSGVGMWQQDGYTF. DNA for the CDR3: TGTGCCAGCAGTGGAGTCGGTATGTGGCAGCAAGATGGCTACACCTTC. Using reference TRBV2 and TRBJ1-2 for the parts outside the CDR3, the full variable domain is EPEVTQTPSHQVTQMGQEVILRCVPISNHLYFYWYRQILGQKVEFLVSFYNNEISEKSEIFDDQFSVERPDGSNFTLKIRSTKLEDSAMYFCASSGVGMWQQDGYTFGSGTRLTVV.

J is TRBJ2-7 and V is TRBV4-1; the D is unclear. The CDR3 contains 13 residues. Trimming took off 1 base at V and 4 bases at J, with 8 bases between the two ends. The germline V gene encodes CDR1 MGHRA and CDR2 YSYEKL. CDR3 bases: TGCGCCAGCAGCCAAGCTACGCATTACGAGCAGTACTTC. Amino acid sequence: CASSQATHYEQYF.

This clone has more than one count but fewer than ten. The chain couples TRBV7-9 to TRBJ1-1; the D is unclear. The germline V and J ends were trimmed by 1 base and 6 bases, with 3 bases remaining between them. The CDR3 runs 11 residues. CDR1 and CDR2 from the germline V gene are SEHNR and FQNEAQ (reference sequence). CDR3 sequence: CASSLVSEAFF. Here the CDR3 DNA reads TGTGCCAGCAGCTTAGTCTCTGAAGCTTTCTTT.

This chain links TRBV6-5 with TRBJ1-5, with D maybe TRBD1 (6 bases). The CDR3 consists of 15 residues. Trimming left V 0 bases short and J 7 bases short, with 13 bases between. Germline CDR1 and CDR2: MNHEY and SVGAGI. Written as DNA, the CDR3 is TGTGCCAGCAGTTACTCGAGAGGGGGTGGACAGCCCCAGCATTTT. This translates into CASSYSRGGGQPQHF.

The chain couples TRBV19 to TRBJ1-5, with D unclear. Germline values: CDR1 LNHDA, CDR2 SQIVND (reference sequence). This CDR3 is built from 15 residues. The V gene lost 0 bases and the J gene lost 3 bases, with 9 bases spanning the gap. CDR3 region: CASSIENGDNQPQHF. Here the CDR3 DNA reads TGTGCCAGTAGTATAGAAAATGGGGACAATCAGCCCCAGCATTTT.

This rearrangement joins TRBV9 to TRBJ1-4, with D possibly being TRBD1 (6 bases). CDR3 length: 15 amino acids. Germline CDR1 reads SGDLS; CDR2 reads YYNGEE. V lost 3 bases, J lost 5 bases, and 14 bases lay in between. CDR3 loop: CASSETGLLNEKLFF. The CDR3 nucleotides are TGTGCCAGCAGCGAGACAGGACTTTTAAATGAAAAACTGTTTTTT. Filled out from reference TRBV9 and TRBJ1-4, the complete variable domain reads DSGVTQTPKHLITATGQRVTLRCSPRSGDLSVYWYQQSLDQGLQFLIQYYNGEERAKGNILERFSAQQFPDLHSELNLSSLELGDSALYFCASSETGLLNEKLFFGSGTQLSVL.

J is TRBJ2-7 and V is TRBV27; tentatively, D is TRBD2 (5 bases). CDR1 and CDR2 (germline): MNHEY, SMNVEV (reference sequence). Trimming took 5 bases from V and 2 from J, leaving 16 bases between them. The CDR3 extends over 15 amino acids. The CDR3 spells CASSSLEDYPYEQYF. In DNA form, the CDR3 reads TGTGCCAGCAGTAGCCTCGAAGACTACCCCTACGAGCAGTACTTC.

The rearrangement links TRBV19 to TRBJ2-2; D is perhaps TRBD1 (6 bases). The V end was cut by 7 bases, the J end by 0 bases, with 9 bases between. Germline loops: CDR1 LNHDA, CDR2 SQIVND (reference sequence). The CDR3 is 14 amino acids. The DNA for the CDR3 is TGTGCCAGTACAGGGGTCGCGAACACCGGGGAGCTGTTTTTT. Protein: CASTGVANTGELFF. Full variable domain (rest looked up from reference TRBV19 and TRBJ2-2): DGGITQSPKYLFRKEGQNVTLSCEQNLNHDAMYWYRQDPGQGLRLIYYSQIVNDFQKGDIAEGYSVSREKKESFPLTVTSAQKNPTAFYLCASTGVANTGELFFGEGSRLTVL.

A single count supports this clone. The V call is TRBV5-1, the J call TRBJ1-2; perhaps TRBD1 as D (6 bases). Germline CDR1 reads SGHRS; CDR2 reads YFSETQ. Trimming removed 5 bases from V and 8 bases from J, with 13 bases in between. The CDR3 has 12 amino acids. CDR3 region: CASRETGQGYTF. Here the CDR3 DNA reads TGCGCCAGCAGAGAGACAGGTCAAGGCTACACCTTC.

V gene TRBV19 combines with J gene TRBJ2-7; TRBD1 might be the D (6 bases). This CDR3 is built from 12 residues. Germline CDR1 LNHDA, CDR2 SQIVND (reference sequence). Trimming pared 10 bases from V and 1 base from J, leaving 11 bases between. CDR3 sequence: CATSTGSYEQYF. The CDR3 DNA follows: TGTGCCACTTCGACAGGTTCCTACGAGCAGTACTTC.

The chain has TRBV6-5 and TRBJ1-1, with D tentatively TRBD1 (5 bases). Trimming shortened V by 0 bases and J by 5 bases, and 10 bases separated the two germline ends. CDR3 length equals 14 residues. The V gene's germline CDR1 is MNHEY and CDR2 SVGAGI. The CDR3 here is CASSYSKGLTEAFF. The DNA of the CDR3 is TGTGCCAGCAGTTACTCGAAGGGGTTGACTGAAGCTTTCTTT.

The CDR3 loop reads CASSWTKGYGYTF. CDR3 DNA sequence: TGTGCCAGCAGTTGGACTAAGGGGTATGGCTACACCTTC. The chain links TRBV6-5 to TRBJ1-2, with a tentative D call TRBD1 (5 bases). The CDR3 has 13 residues. The V end lost 4 bases, the J end lost 5 bases, and 11 bases lay between the germline ends. The germline V gene has CDR1 MNHEY and CDR2 SVGAGI.

This sequence joins TRBV27 and TRBJ2-7; 7 positions match TRBD1. The germline V gene has CDR1 MNHEY and CDR2 SMNVEV (reference sequence). J was trimmed by 2 bases and V by 4 bases; bases with no gene match: 5. This CDR3 contains 14 residues. The CDR3 here is CASSYRQGAYEQYF. The CDR3 region has the DNA TGTGCCAGCAGTTACCGACAGGGAGCCTACGAGCAGTACTTC.

This clone was seen only once. The chain is built from TRBV4-3 and TRBJ2-5; unclear D gene. V was trimmed by 0 bases and J by 3 bases, leaving 8 bases between them. This CDR3 spans 14 amino acids. CDR1 is LGHNA and CDR2 is YSLEER in the germline V gene. CDR3 loop: CASSQDLKEETQYF. Here the CDR3 DNA reads TGCGCCAGCAGCCAAGATCTTAAGGAAGAGACCCAGTACTTC.

CDR3: CASSDTKPSGANVLTF. DNA of the CDR3: TGTGCCAGCAGTGATACAAAACCCTCTGGGGCCAACGTCCTGACTTTC. J is TRBJ2-6 and V is TRBV6-4, with unresolved D. The CDR3 runs 16 residues. Between the trimmed V and J ends, which lost 3 bases and 0 bases, there was a span of 9 bases. Germline V CDR1 and CDR2: MRHNA, SNTAGT.

The chain combines TRBV19 with TRBJ1-2; the D is unclear. Germline V gives CDR1 LNHDA, CDR2 SQIVND (reference sequence). Trimming pared 6 bases from V and 4 bases from J, leaving 12 bases between. This CDR3 contains 13 residues. CDR3 in DNA: TGTGCCAGTAGGAGTGGAGGTATCTATGGCTACACCTTC. It encodes CASRSGGIYGYTF. Full variable domain (missing parts from reference TRBV19 and TRBJ1-2): DGGITQSPKYLFRKEGQNVTLSCEQNLNHDAMYWYRQDPGQGLRLIYYSQIVNDFQKGDIAEGYSVSREKKESFPLTVTSAQKNPTAFYLCASRSGGIYGYTFGSGTRLTVV.

The gene calls are TRBV15 and TRBJ1-2, with D tentatively TRBD1 (6 bases). CDR3 size: 17 residues. Germline-derived CDR1 and CDR2 are LNHNV and YYDKDF (reference sequence). With 0 bases removed from V and 7 bases from J, the gap between germline ends came to 21 bases. The CDR3 DNA sequence: TGTGCCACCAGCAGAGATCAGGCCCGACAGGAAGGTTCTGGCTACACCTTC. It yields the protein CATSRDQARQEGSGYTF.

The rearrangement uses TRBV4-2 and TRBJ2-2; D unclear. The CDR3 is 14 residues long. Germline values: CDR1 LGHNA, CDR2 YNFKEQ. V dropped 3 bases and J dropped 7 bases, with 12 bases sitting between them. CDR3 DNA: TGTGCCAGCAGCCAGGATTTGACGGTCGGGGAGCTGTTTTTT. This translates into CASSQDLTVGELFF.

CDR3 protein: CASSPAQLGTGGAKNIQYF. The CDR3, as DNA: TGCGCCAGCAGCCCGGCGCAACTGGGGACAGGAGGAGCCAAAAACATTCAGTACTTC. The genes are TRBV4-1 and TRBJ2-4, with TRBD1 matching 8 bases. Trimming cost V 4 bases and J 0 bases; bases outside gene matches: 14. The germline V gene has CDR1 MGHRA and CDR2 YSYEKL. The CDR3 length is 19 residues.

This chain links TRBV10-3 with TRBJ1-6; D is unresolved. There are 15 residues in the CDR3. V shed 6 bases and J shed 3 bases, with 12 bases lying between them. Germline CDR1 is ENHRY and CDR2 is SYGVKD. The CDR3 DNA follows: TGTGCCATCAGGGAGGTCGGGGACTATAATTCACCCCTCCACTTT. Protein sequence: CAIREVGDYNSPLHF.

This rearrangement joins TRBV18 to TRBJ2-2; unclear D gene. Trimming pared 3 bases from V and 5 bases from J, leaving 7 bases between. The germline gives CDR1 KGHSH, CDR2 LQKENI. This CDR3 contains 13 residues. The CDR3 sequence is CASSPAMTGELFF. As DNA, the CDR3 is TGTGCCAGCTCACCGGCCATGACCGGGGAGCTGTTTTTT. The entire variable domain, with the rest obtained from reference TRBV18 and TRBJ2-2, is as follows: NAGVMQNPRHLVRRRGQEARLRCSPMKGHSHVYWYRQLPEEGLKFMVYLQKENIIDESGMPKERFSAEFPKEGPSILRIQQVVRGDSAAYFCASSPAMTGELFFGEGSRLTVL.